These T cell receptor beta chains were read from a single sample in a study of T-cell reconstitution after alpha-beta-depleted transplantation in children. TCRdb re-called the PCR reads through MiXCR, storing one row per CDR3 protein. The data contain 750,000 to 950,000 distinct CDR3 sequences, roughly 15% of them singletons. The material sequenced was PBMCs, mostly from graft donor cells, taken 360 days after TCRalphabeta/CD19-depleted stem cell transplant. These receptors all stem from a male patient under 18 who had a stem cell transplant for acute lymphoblastic leukemia, so the T cells may come from the graft donor. The CDR3 runs from the conserved cysteine through the conserved F or W. A D gene is named only where the DNA matches it firmly. A row's size may be missing; if present it is once, few, many or a size class.

cdr3_aa | cdr3_nt | v_call | clone_size | j_call | d_call
CASSLARLARYEQYF | TGTGCCAGCAGCTTAGCGAGGCTAGCGAGATACGAGCAGTACTTC | TRBV7-9 | few | TRBJ2-7 | -
CASRGVPSTDTQYF | TGCGCCAGCAGAGGGGTTCCTAGCACAGATACGCAGTATTTT | TRBV5-1 | - | TRBJ2-3 | -
CASSFPRRGYEQYF | TGTGCCAGCAGCTTCCCCCGGAGGGGCTACGAGCAGTACTTC | TRBV7-9 | - | TRBJ2-7 | -
CASSPRPGTSGSYEQYF | TGTGCCAGCTCACCACGTCCCGGGACTAGCGGGTCCTACGAGCAGTACTTC | TRBV18 | few | TRBJ2-7 | TRBD2
CASTSTPQVTNTGELFF | TGTGCCAGCACCTCGACCCCACAGGTGACGAACACCGGGGAGCTGTTTTTT | TRBV12-3/TRBV12-4 | few | TRBJ2-2 | -
CASSLGRGLDTQYF | TGCGCCAGCAGCTTGGGCAGGGGGCTAGATACGCAGTATTTT | TRBV5-1 | - | TRBJ2-3 | TRBD1
CASARGAGYGYTF | TGTGCCAGCGCTCGCGGGGCCGGCTATGGCTACACCTTC | TRBV25-1 | - | TRBJ1-2 | -
CASSLGQGAYGYTF | TGTGCCAGCAGTCTAGGACAGGGGGCCTATGGCTACACCTTC | TRBV5-1 | many | TRBJ1-2 | TRBD1
CASSMDYNEQFF | TGTGCCAGTAGTATGGACTACAATGAGCAGTTCTTC | TRBV19 | few | TRBJ2-1 | -
CASSTGPWVQETQYF | TGCGCCAGCAGCACGGGACCCTGGGTCCAAGAGACCCAGTACTTC | TRBV5-1 | - | TRBJ2-5 | -
CASSPQGGFKAFF | TGTGCCAGCAGCCCACAGGGGGGGTTTAAGGCTTTCTTT | TRBV7-3 | - | TRBJ1-1 | TRBD1
CASSLAQGNSPLHF | TGCGCCAGCAGCTTGGCGCAGGGTAATTCACCCCTCCACTTT | TRBV5-1 | - | TRBJ1-6 | -
CASQRDRGAYEQYF | TGTGCCAGCCAACGGGACAGGGGCGCCTACGAGCAGTACTTC | TRBV2 | - | TRBJ2-7 | TRBD1
CSVHAGGPRETQYF | TGCAGCGTTCATGCGGGAGGGCCTCGGGAGACCCAGTACTTC | TRBV29-1 | few | TRBJ2-5 | TRBD2
CSASEDAYEQYF | TGCAGTGCGTCCGAGGATGCGTACGAGCAGTACTTC | TRBV20-1 | few | TRBJ2-7 | -
CASSTLGGNSYEQYF | TGCGCCAGCAGCACTCTAGGCGGAAACTCCTACGAGCAGTACTTC | TRBV5-1 | many | TRBJ2-7 | -
CASSAEGRVSYGYTF | TGTGCCAGCAGCGCCGAGGGGCGCGTTAGCTATGGCTACACCTTC | TRBV7-2 | - | TRBJ1-2 | -
CASSRQENMNTEAFF | TGCGCCAGCAGTCGACAGGAGAACATGAACACTGAAGCTTTCTTT | TRBV5-1 | few | TRBJ1-1 | -
CASSLPSTGELFF | TGCGCCAGCAGCCTCCCCAGCACCGGGGAGCTGTTTTTT | TRBV5-1 | many | TRBJ2-2 | -
CASSLTGEVNEQFF | TGTGCCAGCAGCTTAACAGGGGAAGTCAATGAGCAGTTCTTC | TRBV7-3 | many | TRBJ2-1 | -
CASSKREGSYNEQFF | TGTGCCAGCTCAAAGCGGGAGGGATCCTACAATGAGCAGTTCTTC | TRBV6-1 | - | TRBJ2-1 | TRBD2
CASSAGDGAYEQYF | TGTGCCAGCAGTGCGGGGGACGGCGCCTACGAGCAGTACTTC | TRBV25-1 | few | TRBJ2-7 | -
CASKRKGFSGSDYYNEQFF | TGTGCCAGCAAGAGGAAGGGTTTTAGCGGGAGTGACTACTACAATGAGCAGTTCTTC | TRBV6-4 | many | TRBJ2-1 | TRBD2
CSDRRGPDQPQHF | TGCAGCGACCGCAGGGGGCCCGATCAGCCCCAGCATTTT | TRBV29-1 | many | TRBJ1-5 | TRBD1
CASSSGLAGVRATPDTQYF | TGTGCCAGCAGCTCCGGACTAGCGGGAGTGCGGGCCACACCAGATACGCAGTATTTT | TRBV7-6 | - | TRBJ2-3 | TRBD2
CASSPTYNYGYTF | TGTGCCAGCAGCCCCACCTATAACTATGGCTACACCTTC | TRBV5-5 | few | TRBJ1-2 | -
CASSTAGTSFYEQYF | TGTGCCAGCAGCACAGCCGGGACTAGCTTTTACGAGCAGTACTTC | TRBV9 | few | TRBJ2-7 | TRBD2
CATSRVASGIYEQYF | TGTGCCACCAGCAGAGTCGCTAGCGGGATCTACGAGCAGTACTTC | TRBV15 | many | TRBJ2-7 | TRBD2
CASSLKLAGINYGYTF | TGTGCCAGCAGCTTAAAATTGGCGGGGATAAACTATGGCTACACCTTC | TRBV7-3 | - | TRBJ1-2 | -
CASSLMQKETQYF | TGTGCCAGCAGTTTAATGCAGAAAGAGACCCAGTACTTC | TRBV12-3/TRBV12-4 | - | TRBJ2-5 | -
CASSVMEKWETQYF | TGTGCCAGCAGCGTTATGGAGAAATGGGAGACCCAGTACTTC | TRBV7-9 | - | TRBJ2-5 | -
CSAKQGDYGYTF | TGCAGTGCTAAGCAGGGGGACTATGGCTACACCTTC | TRBV20-1 | few | TRBJ1-2 | TRBD1
CATSRELSGYEQYF | TGTGCCACCAGCAGAGAGCTCTCCGGCTACGAGCAGTACTTC | TRBV15 | few | TRBJ2-7 | -
CASSSGLAGALGEQFF | TGTGCCAGCAGCTCGGGACTAGCGGGAGCACTTGGTGAGCAGTTCTTC | TRBV13 | - | TRBJ2-1 | TRBD2
CASSFLVGDGETQYF | TGTGCCAGCAGTTTTCTAGTGGGGGACGGAGAGACCCAGTACTTC | TRBV2 | few | TRBJ2-5 | -
CSADDREGSPLHF | TGCAGTGCCGACGACAGGGAGGGGTCACCCCTCCACTTT | TRBV20-1 | - | TRBJ1-6 | TRBD1
CASSQVGNTEAFF | TGTGCCAGCAGCCAAGTTGGGAACACTGAAGCTTTCTTT | TRBV4-1 | many | TRBJ1-1 | -
CASSPGTSFSGELFF | TGCGCCAGCAGCCCCGGGACTAGCTTCTCCGGGGAGCTGTTTTTT | TRBV5-1 | - | TRBJ2-2 | TRBD2
CATSRDGQGDYEQYF | TGTGCCACCAGCAGAGATGGGCAGGGAGACTACGAGCAGTACTTC | TRBV15 | few | TRBJ2-7 | -
CASSLDGGLLQYF | TGTGCCAGCAGCTTAGATGGGGGACTACTTCAGTACTTC | TRBV11-2 | few | TRBJ2-4 | TRBD2
CASSVRSSGRIDTQYF | TGTGCCAGCAGCGTACGGTCTAGCGGGAGAATAGATACGCAGTATTTT | TRBV9 | many | TRBJ2-3 | TRBD2
CASSYYSIPLETQYF | TGTGCCAGCAGTTACTATAGTATACCTTTAGAGACCCAGTACTTC | TRBV6-5 | few | TRBJ2-5 | -
CASSLGQGDTQYF | TGTGCCAGCAGCCTTGGGCAAGGGGATACGCAGTATTTT | TRBV7-8 | few | TRBJ2-3 | -